This T cell receptor (beta chain) comes out of a study of T cell responses to AZD1222 COVID-19 vaccine (dated by TCRdb to the early 2020s). The study in broad terms: TCR sequencing was performed for some 250 trial participants, of whom about 200 were given two doses of AZD1222 and around 25 were given two doses of MenACWY control vaccine. Trial participants were enrolled into age subgroups of 18-55, 56-69 and 70-plus years, which contained approximately 150, 28 and 58 TCR-sequenced participants, respectively.

Between the V and J ends, shortened by 5 bases and 4 bases respectively, the junction contains 14 bases. The cysteine opens and the phenylalanine closes a CDR3 of 14 amino acids. Solely the CDR3 DNA is kept, with 42 bases framed from the first base. CDR1 and CDR2 are read off the germline V gene as MDHEN and SYDVKM. This clone was recorded only once. Which antigen it targets is not known. One base away there is no much larger clone; base qualities are not given. The time point label here, explained by the study, means: about 28 days (+/-7) after the second vaccine dose. The treatment or condition label for this specimen denotes: meningococcal conjugate vaccine given as trial control. Vaccinee samples came from UK trials COV001 and COV002, including a single-blind randomized controlled phase 2/3 trial of AZD1222 (ChAdOx1 nCoV-19) in healthy adults. For TCRbeta chain sequencing, PBMC samples from trial participants were taken at day 0 and at day 28 after the second dose.

Beyond this particular receptor, the publication reports: The whole spike protein was spanned by vaccine-associated CD4 TCRs, and dominant responses were seen in regions 160-218 and 743-854. The 56-69-year group was small, and its depth increase did not reach significance, likely because of low power. Most participants were white British and females outnumbered males, and the authors suggested that clonal diversity may have been underestimated. Only a handful of AZD1222 recipients were SARS-CoV-2 seropositive at baseline, limiting conclusions about previously exposed vaccinees. No day 14 peak-response samples were available, so repertoires were characterized only after the peak T cell response. Reportedly, almost half of the unique spike-specific TCRs recognized epitopes lying outside the regions that are mutated in the B.1.351 and B.1.1.7 variants. After two AZD1222 doses, both the breadth and the depth of spike-specific TCRs were significantly higher than at day 0 and than in MenACWY recipients.

The CDR3 regions of human TCRbeta chains were analyzed by immunosequencing. On the study's bioinformatics: Repertoire TCRs were matched against a reference library of SARS-CoV-2-specific TCRs generated with the MIRA antigen-specificity platform. Breadth was defined as the fraction of unique TCRs that were SARS-CoV-2-associated, and depth was defined as the fraction of total T cells that were SARS-CoV-2-associated. Using the MIRA data, every spike-specific TCR was mapped to the spike region that the TCR reacted to and assigned to either a CD4 or a CD8 class. Log10-transformed breadth and depth values were compared by one-way ANOVA with Sidak's multiple comparisons tests. In TCRdb, the immuneACCESS table is reduced to in-frame sequences with V and J assigned. These tables do not hold every clone; where another copy was compared, an unresolved V gene accounts for under half, and the others remain unexplained. V and J calls plus clone size are reproduced from that table; the DNA served to infer D and trimming. The sample yields fewer than 200,000 clones; 85% to 90% were counted once. Approximately 4% of the sample belongs to the ten largest clones.

The material sequenced was peripheral blood, taken 28 days after the second dose of the MenACWY control vaccine. The origin of this receptor is an adult who received the MenACWY meningococcal vaccine as a control. The rearranged chain carries TRBV28 and TRBJ1-1; possibly the D gene is TRBD1, per 5 matching bases. DNA sequence: TGTGCCAGCAGTCGGCGAGGGGCGGTCACTGAAGCTTTCTTT. Translation gives CASSRRGAVTEAFF.